This T cell receptor beta chain was sequenced in a study of T cell repertoires in cytomegalovirus infection. This clonotype has just a few counts. V was pared by 0 bases and J by 7 bases, with 16 bases of the junction left unmatched. This CDR3 spans 19 amino acids. Germline loops: CDR1 LGHNA, CDR2 YNFKEQ. Each CDR3 protein gets one entry after TCRdb re-called the reads with MiXCR. The sample records about 490,000 distinct CDR3 sequences, roughly 29% being singletons. The sequenced sample consisted of PBMCs. The TCR sequence derives from a human donor in good health (CMV status not recorded). Some clones in this sample may be carry-over from other donors' samples. This rearrangement joins TRBV4-2 to TRBJ2-3, with 10 bases that match TRBD2. This chain's CDR3 is CASSQDPPGLAGAPNTQYF. The CDR3 DNA is TGTGCCAGCAGCCAAGACCCGCCTGGGCTAGCGGGAGCGCCTAATACGCAGTATTTT.